These 3 T cell receptor beta chains were all obtained from the same sample, sequenced in a study of blood T cell repertoires in COVID-19. Here immunoSEQ multiplex PCR was the method, and the copy in TCRdb shows in-frame clones only, minus some. The profile shows under 250,000 clones, roughly 84% of them singletons. The sample consisted of peripheral blood. The receptors shown here come from a man aged 35 to 55 with acute or convalescent COVID-19.

The chain employs TRBV12-3 or TRBV12-4 and TRBJ2-1, with TRBD1 identical over 8 bases. The CDR3 totals 13 residues. V lost 6 bases, J lost 7 bases, and 5 bases stayed unmatched. The CDR3 nucleotides are TGTGCCAGCAGACCGGACAGGGTTAATGAGCAGTTCTTC. Translation: CASRPDRVNEQFF.

The chain is built from TRBV6-5 and TRBJ2-3; possible D gene TRBD2, 5 bases. The V and J ends lost 7 bases and 5 bases respectively, with 7 bases between them. The CDR3 totals 11 residues. In germline, CDR1 is MNHEY, CDR2 SVGAGI. The CDR3 spells CASKAGDTQYF. The CDR3, as DNA: TGTGCCAGCAAGGCGGGAGATACGCAGTATTTT.

V and J are TRBV6-2 or TRBV6-3 and TRBJ2-3; TRBD2 matches at 9 bases. V shed 2 bases and J 2 bases; nucleotides not matched to a gene: 5. Germline V gives CDR1 MNHEY, CDR2 SVGEGT. The CDR3 has 16 amino acids. The CDR3 loop is CASSYGLAGSTDTQYF. The CDR3 coding sequence is TGTGCCAGCAGTTACGGGCTAGCGGGATCCACAGATACGCAGTATTTT.